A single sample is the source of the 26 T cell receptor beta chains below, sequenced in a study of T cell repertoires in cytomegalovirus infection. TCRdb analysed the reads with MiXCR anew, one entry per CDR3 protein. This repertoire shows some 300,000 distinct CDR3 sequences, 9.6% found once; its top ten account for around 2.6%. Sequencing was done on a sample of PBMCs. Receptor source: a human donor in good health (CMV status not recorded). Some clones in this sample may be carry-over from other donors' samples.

DNA of the CDR3: TGCAGTGCTTGGACAGGGTCGAGCAATCAGCCCCAGCATTTT. Protein product: CSAWTGSSNQPQHF. The chain employs TRBV20-1 and TRBJ1-5, with TRBD1 matching over 8 bases. The CDR3 consists of 14 residues. CDR1 DFQATT and CDR2 SNEGSKA come from the germline V gene (reference sequence). With V trimmed by 5 bases and J by 1 base, 4 bases remained unmatched.

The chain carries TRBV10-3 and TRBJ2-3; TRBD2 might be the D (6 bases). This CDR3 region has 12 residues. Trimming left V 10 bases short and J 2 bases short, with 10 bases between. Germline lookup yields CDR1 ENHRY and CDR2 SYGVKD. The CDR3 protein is CATGLLTDTQYF. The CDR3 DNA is TGTGCCACCGGACTACTCACAGATACGCAGTATTTT.

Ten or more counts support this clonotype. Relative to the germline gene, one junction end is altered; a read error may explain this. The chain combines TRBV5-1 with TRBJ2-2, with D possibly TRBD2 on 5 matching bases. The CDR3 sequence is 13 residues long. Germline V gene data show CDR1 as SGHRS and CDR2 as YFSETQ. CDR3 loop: CASSLRRTGELFF. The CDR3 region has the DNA TGTGCCAGCAGCTTAAGGAGGACCGGGGAGCTGTTTTTT. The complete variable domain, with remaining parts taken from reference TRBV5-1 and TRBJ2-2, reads KAGVTQTPRYLIKTRGQQVTLSCSPISGHRSVSWYQQTPGQGLQFLFEYFSETQRNKGNFPGRFSGRQFSNSRSEMNVSTLELGDSALYLCASSLRRTGELFFGEGSRLTVL.

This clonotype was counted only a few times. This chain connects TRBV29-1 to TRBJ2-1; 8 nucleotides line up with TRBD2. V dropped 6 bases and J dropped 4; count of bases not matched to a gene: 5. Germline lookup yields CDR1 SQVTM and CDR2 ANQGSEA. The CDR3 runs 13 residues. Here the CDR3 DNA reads TGCAGCGTGAGCGGGGGACCTTACAATGAGCAGTTCTTC. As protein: CSVSGGPYNEQFF.

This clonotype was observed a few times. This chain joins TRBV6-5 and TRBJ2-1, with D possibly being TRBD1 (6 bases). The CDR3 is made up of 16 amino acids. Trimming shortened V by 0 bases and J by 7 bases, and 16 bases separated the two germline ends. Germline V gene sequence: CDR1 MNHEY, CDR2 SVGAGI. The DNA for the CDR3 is TGTGCCAGCAGTTACTCGGCTAACAGGGTTGTGAATGAGCAGTTCTTC. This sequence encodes CASSYSANRVVNEQFF.

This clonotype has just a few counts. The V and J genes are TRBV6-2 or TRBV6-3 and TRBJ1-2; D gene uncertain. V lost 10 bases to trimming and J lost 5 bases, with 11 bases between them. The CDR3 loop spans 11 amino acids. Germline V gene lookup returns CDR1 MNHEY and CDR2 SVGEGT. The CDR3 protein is CATSQTYGYTF. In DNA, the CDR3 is TGTGCCACTTCGCAGACATATGGCTACACCTTC.

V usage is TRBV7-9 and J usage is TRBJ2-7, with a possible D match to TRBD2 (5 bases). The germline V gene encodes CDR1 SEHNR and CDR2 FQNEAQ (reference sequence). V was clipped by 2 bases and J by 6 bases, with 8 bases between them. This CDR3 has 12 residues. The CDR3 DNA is TGTGCCAGCAGCTTAACTGGAGGCGAGCAGTACTTC. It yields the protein CASSLTGGEQYF.

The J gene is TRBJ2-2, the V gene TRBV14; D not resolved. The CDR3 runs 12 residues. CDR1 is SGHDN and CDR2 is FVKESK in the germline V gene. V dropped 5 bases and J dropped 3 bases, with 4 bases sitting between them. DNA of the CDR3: TGTGCCAGCAGCGGGTACACCGGGGAGCTGTTTTTT. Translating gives CASSGYTGELFF.

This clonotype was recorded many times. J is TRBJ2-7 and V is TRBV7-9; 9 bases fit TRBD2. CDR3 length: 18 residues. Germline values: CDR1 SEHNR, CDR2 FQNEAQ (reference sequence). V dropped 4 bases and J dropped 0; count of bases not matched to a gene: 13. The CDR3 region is CASSSLSGRHPSSYEQYF. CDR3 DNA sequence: TGTGCCAGCAGCTCTTTGAGCGGGAGGCATCCGAGCTCCTACGAGCAGTACTTC.

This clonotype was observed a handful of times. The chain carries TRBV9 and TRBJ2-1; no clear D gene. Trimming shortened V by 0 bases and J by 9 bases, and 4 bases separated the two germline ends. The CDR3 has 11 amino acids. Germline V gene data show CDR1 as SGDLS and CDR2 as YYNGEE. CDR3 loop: CASSVGIEQFF. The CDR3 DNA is TGTGCCAGCAGCGTAGGAATTGAGCAGTTCTTC.

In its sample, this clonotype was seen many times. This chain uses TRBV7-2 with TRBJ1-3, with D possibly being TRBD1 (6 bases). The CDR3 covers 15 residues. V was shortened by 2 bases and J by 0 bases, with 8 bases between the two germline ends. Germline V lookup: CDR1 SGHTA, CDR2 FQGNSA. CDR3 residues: CASSLTTGSGNTIYF. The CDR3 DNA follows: TGTGCCAGCAGCTTAACGACAGGCTCTGGAAACACCATATATTTT.

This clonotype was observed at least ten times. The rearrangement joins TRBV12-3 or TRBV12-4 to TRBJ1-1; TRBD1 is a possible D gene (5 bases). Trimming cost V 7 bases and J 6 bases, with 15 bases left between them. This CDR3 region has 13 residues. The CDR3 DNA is TGTGCCAGCACCTTTGGGGGACGGGCTGAAGCTTTCTTT. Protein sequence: CASTFGGRAEAFF.

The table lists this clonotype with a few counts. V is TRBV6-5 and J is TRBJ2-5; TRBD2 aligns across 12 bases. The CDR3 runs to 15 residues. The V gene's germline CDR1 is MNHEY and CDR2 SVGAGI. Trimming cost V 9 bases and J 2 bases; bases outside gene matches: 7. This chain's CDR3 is CASCLTSGGQETQYF. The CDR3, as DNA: TGTGCCAGTTGTCTGACTAGCGGGGGACAAGAGACCCAGTACTTC.

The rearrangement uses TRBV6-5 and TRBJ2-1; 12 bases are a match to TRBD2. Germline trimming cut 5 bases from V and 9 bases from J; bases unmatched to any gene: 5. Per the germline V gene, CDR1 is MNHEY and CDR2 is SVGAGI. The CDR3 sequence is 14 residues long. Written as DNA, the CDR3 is TGTGCCAGCAGTCACCGGACTAGCGGGGCTGAGCAGTTCTTC. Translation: CASSHRTSGAEQFF.

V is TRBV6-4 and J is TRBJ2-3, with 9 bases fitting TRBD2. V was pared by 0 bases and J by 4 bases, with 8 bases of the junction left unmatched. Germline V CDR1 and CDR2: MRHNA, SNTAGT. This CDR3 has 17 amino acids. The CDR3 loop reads CASSDSHGGGAADTQYF. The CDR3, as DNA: TGTGCCAGCAGTGACTCCCATGGCGGGGGGGCGGCAGATACGCAGTATTTT.

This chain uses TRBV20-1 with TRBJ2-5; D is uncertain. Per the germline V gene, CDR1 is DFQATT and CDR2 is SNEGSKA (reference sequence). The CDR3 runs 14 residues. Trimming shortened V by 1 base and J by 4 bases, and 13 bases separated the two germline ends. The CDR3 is CSARAPAVVETQYF. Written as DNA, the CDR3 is TGCAGTGCTAGAGCACCGGCCGTAGTAGAGACCCAGTACTTC.

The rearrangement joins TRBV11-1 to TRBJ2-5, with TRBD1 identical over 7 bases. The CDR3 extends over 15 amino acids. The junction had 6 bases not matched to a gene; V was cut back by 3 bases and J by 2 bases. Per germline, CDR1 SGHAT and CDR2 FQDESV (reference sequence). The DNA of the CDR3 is TGTGCCAGCAGCTTCCGGGACAGCCGACAAGAGACCCAGTACTTC. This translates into CASSFRDSRQETQYF.

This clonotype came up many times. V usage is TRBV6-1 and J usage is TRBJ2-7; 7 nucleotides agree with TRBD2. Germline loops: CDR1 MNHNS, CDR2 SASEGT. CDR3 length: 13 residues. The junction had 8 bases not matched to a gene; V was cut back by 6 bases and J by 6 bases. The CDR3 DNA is TGTGCCAGCAGACGACTAGCTACGGGCGAGCAGTACTTC. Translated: CASRRLATGEQYF.

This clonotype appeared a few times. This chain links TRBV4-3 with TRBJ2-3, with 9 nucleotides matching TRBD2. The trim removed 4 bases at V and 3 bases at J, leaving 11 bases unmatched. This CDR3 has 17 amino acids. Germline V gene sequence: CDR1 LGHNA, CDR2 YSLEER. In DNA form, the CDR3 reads TGCGCCAGCAGCCCAAGTACGACTCTAGCGGGGACAGATACGCAGTATTTT. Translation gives CASSPSTTLAGTDTQYF.

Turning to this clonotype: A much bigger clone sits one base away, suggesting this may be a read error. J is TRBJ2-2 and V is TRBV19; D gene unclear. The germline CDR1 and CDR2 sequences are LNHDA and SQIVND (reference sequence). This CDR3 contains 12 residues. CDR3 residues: CTSSIWTGELFF. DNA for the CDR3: TGTACCAGTAGTATATGGACCGGGGAGCTGTTTTTT.

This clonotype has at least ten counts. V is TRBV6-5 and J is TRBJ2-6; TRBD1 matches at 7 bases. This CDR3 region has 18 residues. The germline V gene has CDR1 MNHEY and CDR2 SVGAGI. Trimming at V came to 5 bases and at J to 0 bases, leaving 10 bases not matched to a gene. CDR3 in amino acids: CASSGWGQPSSGANVLTF. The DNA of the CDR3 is TGTGCCAGCAGTGGTTGGGGACAGCCTAGCTCTGGGGCCAACGTCCTGACTTTC.

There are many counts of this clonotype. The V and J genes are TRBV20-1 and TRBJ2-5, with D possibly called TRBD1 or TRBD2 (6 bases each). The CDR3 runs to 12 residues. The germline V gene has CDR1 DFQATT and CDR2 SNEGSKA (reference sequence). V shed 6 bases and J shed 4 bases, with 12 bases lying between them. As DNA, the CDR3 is TGCAGTGCACGGGGGACAACAGAGACCCAGTACTTC. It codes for CSARGTTETQYF.

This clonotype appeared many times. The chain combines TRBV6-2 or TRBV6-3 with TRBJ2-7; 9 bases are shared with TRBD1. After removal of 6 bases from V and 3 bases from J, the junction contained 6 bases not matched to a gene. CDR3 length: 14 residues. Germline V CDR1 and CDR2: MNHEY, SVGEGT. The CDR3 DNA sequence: TGTGCCAGCAGCCACACAGGGGGCAACTACGAGCAGTACTTC. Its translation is CASSHTGGNYEQYF.

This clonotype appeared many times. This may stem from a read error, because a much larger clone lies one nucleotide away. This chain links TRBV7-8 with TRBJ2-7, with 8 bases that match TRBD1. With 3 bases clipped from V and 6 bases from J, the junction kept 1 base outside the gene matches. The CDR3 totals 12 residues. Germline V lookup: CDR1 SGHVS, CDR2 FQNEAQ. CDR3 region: CASSFDRGEQYF. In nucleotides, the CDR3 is TGTGCCAGCAGCTTCGACAGGGGCGAGCAGTACTTC.

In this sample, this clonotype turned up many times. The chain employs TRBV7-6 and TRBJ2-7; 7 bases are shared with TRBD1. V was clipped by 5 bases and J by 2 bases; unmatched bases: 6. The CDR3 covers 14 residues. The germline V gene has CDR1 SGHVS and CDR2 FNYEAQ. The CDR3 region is CASSPGTDPYEQYF. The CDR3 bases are TGTGCCAGCAGCCCTGGGACAGACCCCTACGAGCAGTACTTC.

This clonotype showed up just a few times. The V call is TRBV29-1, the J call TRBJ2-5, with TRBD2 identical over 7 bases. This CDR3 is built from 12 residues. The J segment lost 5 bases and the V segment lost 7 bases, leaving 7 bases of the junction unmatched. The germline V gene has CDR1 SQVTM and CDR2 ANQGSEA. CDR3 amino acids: CSGGGVRETQYF. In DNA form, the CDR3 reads TGCAGCGGGGGGGGGGTACGGGAGACCCAGTACTTC.